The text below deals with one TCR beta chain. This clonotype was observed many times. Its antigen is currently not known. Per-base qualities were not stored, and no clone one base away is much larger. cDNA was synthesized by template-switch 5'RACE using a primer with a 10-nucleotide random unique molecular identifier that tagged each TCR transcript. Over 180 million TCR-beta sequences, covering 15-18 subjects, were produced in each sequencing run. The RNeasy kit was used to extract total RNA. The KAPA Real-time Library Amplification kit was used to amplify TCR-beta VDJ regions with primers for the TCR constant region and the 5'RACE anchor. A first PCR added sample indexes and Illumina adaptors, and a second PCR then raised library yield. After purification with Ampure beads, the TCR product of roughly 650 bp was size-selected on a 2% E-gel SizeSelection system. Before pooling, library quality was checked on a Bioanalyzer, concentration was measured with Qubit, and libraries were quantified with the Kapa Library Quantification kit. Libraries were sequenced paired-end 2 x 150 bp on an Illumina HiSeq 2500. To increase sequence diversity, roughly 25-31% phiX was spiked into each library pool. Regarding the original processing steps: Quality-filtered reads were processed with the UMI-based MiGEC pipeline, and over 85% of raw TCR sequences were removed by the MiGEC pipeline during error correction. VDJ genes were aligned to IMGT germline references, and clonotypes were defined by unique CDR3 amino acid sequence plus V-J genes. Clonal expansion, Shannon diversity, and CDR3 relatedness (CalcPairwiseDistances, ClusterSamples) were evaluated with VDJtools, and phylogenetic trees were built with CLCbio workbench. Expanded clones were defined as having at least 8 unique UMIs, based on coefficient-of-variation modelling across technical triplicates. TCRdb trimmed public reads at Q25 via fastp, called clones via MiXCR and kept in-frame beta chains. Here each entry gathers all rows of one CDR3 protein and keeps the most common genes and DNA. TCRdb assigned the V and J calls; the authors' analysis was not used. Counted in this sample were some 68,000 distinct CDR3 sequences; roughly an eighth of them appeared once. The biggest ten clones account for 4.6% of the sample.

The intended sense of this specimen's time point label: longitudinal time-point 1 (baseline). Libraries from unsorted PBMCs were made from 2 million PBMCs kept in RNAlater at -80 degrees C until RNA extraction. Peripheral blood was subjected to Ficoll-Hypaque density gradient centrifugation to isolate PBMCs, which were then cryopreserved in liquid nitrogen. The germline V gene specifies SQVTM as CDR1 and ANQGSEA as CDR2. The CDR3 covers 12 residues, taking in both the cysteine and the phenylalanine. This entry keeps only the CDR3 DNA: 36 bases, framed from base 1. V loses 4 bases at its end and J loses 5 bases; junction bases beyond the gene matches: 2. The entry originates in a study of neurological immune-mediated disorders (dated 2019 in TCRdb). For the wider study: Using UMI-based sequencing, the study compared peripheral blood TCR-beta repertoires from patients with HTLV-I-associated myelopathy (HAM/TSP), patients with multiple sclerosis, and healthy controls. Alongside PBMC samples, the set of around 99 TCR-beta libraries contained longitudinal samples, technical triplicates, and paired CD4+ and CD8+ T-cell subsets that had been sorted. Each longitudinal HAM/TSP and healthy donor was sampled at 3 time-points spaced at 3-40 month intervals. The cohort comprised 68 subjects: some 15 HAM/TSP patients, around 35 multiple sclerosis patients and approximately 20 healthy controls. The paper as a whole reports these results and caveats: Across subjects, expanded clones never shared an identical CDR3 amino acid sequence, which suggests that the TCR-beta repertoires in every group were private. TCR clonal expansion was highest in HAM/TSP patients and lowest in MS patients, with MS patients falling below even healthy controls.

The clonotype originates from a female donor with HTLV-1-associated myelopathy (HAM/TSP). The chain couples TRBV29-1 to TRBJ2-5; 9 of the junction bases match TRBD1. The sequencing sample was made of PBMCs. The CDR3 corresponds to CSVGDRAETQYF. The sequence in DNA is TGCAGCGTTGGGGACAGGGCCGAGACCCAGTACTTC.